This T cell receptor beta chain comes out of a study of blood T cell repertoires in COVID-19. About the research overall: Specimens from acute and convalescent COVID-19 originated in the United States, Italy and Spain. The analysed material was cDNA or gDNA that came from T cells, B-cell-depleted T cells, or PBMCs.

In the original workflow: Estimated nucleated cell counts came from reference gene primer amplification. Some clones are missing from TCRdb's copy, which holds only in-frame ones; the method was immunoSEQ multiplex PCR. V and J calls and clone size come straight from that table; D and trimming were deduced from the DNA. The table records 250,000 to 350,000 clones, approximately 85% of them present only once. Material for sequencing was peripheral blood. The TCR comes from a woman aged 45 to 65 with acute or convalescent COVID-19.

The CDR3 sequence: CASSLADEQFF. The CDR3 region has the DNA TGCGCCAGCAGCTTGGCGGATGAGCAGTTCTTC. The chain joins TRBV5-1 to TRBJ2-1; no reliable D call. The germline CDR1 and CDR2 sequences are SGHRS and YFSETQ. V was pared by 0 bases and J by 8 bases, with 3 bases between. The CDR3 totals 11 residues.